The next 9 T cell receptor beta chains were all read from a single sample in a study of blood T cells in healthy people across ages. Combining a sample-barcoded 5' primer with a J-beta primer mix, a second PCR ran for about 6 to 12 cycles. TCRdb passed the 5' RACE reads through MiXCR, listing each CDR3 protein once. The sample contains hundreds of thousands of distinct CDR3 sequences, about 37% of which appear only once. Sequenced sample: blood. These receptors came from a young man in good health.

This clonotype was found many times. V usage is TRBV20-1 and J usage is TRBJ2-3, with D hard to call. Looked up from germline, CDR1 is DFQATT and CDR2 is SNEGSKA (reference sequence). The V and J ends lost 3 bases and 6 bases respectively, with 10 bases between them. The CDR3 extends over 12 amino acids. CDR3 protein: CSASPQGDTQYF. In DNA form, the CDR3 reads TGCAGTGCTAGCCCCCAAGGGGATACGCAGTATTTT.

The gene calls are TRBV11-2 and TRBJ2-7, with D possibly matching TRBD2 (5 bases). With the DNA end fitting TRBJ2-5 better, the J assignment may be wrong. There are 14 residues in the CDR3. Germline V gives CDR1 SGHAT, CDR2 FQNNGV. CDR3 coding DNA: TGTGCCAGCAGCTTATATGTTGAGGGAGAGACCCAGTACTTC. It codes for CASSLYVEGETQYF.

Here the CDR3 reads CASTSGPQGFDEQYF. The DNA of the CDR3 is TGTGCCAGCACCTCCGGGCCACAGGGATTCGATGAGCAGTACTTC. V and J are TRBV9 and TRBJ2-7; D may be TRBD1 (6 bases). In germline, CDR1 is SGDLS, CDR2 YYNGEE. V was cut by 6 bases and J by 7 bases, with 23 bases left in between. The CDR3 totals 15 residues.

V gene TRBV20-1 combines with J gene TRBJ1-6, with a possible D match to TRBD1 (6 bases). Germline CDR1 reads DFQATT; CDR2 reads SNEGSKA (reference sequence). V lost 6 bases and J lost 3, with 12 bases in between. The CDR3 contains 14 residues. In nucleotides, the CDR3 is TGCAGTGCCAGGCAGGGGTTCTATAATTCACCCCTCCACTTT. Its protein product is CSARQGFYNSPLHF.

The CDR3 sequence is CASSLGPRLAGSSYNEQFF. CDR3 DNA sequence: TGTGCCAGCAGTTTAGGCCCCCGACTAGCGGGGAGCTCCTACAATGAGCAGTTCTTC. The gene calls are TRBV12-3 or TRBV12-4 and TRBJ2-1, with 11 bases that match TRBD2. The V segment lost 1 base and the J segment 0 bases; nucleotides outside the gene matches: 8. This CDR3 region has 19 residues.

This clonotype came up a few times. The CDR3 here is CASSLIGQGGSRNTEAFF. CDR3 DNA: TGTGCCAGCAGCTTGATAGGGCAGGGTGGGTCCAGGAACACTGAAGCTTTCTTT. This chain connects TRBV5-4 to TRBJ1-1; TRBD1 is a possible D gene (5 bases). Between the trimmed V and J ends, which lost 1 base and 1 base, there was a span of 20 bases. The CDR3 is made up of 18 amino acids. The germline gives CDR1 SGHNT, CDR2 YYREEE (reference sequence).

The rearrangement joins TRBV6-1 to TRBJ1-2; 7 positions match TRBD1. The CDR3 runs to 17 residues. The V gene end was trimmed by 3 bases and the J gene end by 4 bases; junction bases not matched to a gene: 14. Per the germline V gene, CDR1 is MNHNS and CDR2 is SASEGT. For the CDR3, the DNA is TGTGCCAGCAGTGAGTCGACAGGGAGGTTCAAGGGCTATGGCTACACCTTC. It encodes CASSESTGRFKGYGYTF.

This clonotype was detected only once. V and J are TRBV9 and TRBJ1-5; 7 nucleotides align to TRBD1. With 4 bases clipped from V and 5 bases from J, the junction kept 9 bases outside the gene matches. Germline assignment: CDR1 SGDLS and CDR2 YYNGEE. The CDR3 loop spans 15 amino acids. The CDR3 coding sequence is TGTGCCAGCAGCTCAGGGGGAATAGCGGATCAGCCCCAGCATTTT. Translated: CASSSGGIADQPQHF.

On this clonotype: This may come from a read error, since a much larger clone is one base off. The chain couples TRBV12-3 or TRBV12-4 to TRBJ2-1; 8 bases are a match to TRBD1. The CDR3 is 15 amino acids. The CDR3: CASSRSGTGYNGQFF. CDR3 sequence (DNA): TGTGCCAGCAGCCGATCCGGGACAGGTTACAATGGGCAGTTCTTC.